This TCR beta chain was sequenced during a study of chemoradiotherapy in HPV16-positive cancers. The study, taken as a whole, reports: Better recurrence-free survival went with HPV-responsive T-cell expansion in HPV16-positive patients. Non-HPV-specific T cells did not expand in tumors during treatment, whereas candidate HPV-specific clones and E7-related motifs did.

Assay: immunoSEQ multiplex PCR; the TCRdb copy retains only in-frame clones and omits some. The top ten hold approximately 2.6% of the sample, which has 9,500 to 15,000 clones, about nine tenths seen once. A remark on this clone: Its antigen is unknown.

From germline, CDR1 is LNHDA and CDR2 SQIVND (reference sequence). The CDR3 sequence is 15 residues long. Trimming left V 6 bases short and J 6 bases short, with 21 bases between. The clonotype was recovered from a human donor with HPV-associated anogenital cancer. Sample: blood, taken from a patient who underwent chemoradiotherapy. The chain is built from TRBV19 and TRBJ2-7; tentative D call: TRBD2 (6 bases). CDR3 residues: CASRSFGGALSEQYF. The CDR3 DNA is TGTGCCAGTAGATCCTTCGGGGGTGCCTTGAGCGAGCAGTACTTC.